Below are 20 T cell receptor beta chains sequenced from a single sample in a study of T-cell memory formation after mild COVID-19. Using its own MiXCR run on the 5' RACE reads, TCRdb lists one record per CDR3 protein. The data hold fewer than 200,000 distinct CDR3 sequences, with roughly 13% observed a single time. Specimen: PBMCs or a T cell subset sorted from them (not recorded which). Receptor source: a man between 18 and 29 years old who had mild COVID-19 (a few samples of this study predate the infection). Cell type and time point are not known.

This clonotype was seen more than once but under ten times. The chain is built from TRBV20-1 and TRBJ2-2; no clear D. With 3 bases removed from V and 4 bases from J, the gap between germline ends came to 3 bases. The V gene's germline CDR1 is DFQATT and CDR2 SNEGSKA (reference sequence). The CDR3 extends over 11 amino acids. CDR3 nucleotide sequence: TGCAGTGCTAGGACCACCGGGGAGCTGTTTTTT. Its translation: CSARTTGELFF.

The V call is TRBV7-2, the J call TRBJ2-3; D may be TRBD2 (6 bases). V was trimmed by 4 bases and J by 13 bases, leaving 15 bases between them. The CDR3 is made up of 12 amino acids. The germline V gene has CDR1 SGHTA and CDR2 FQGNSA. The CDR3 bases are TGTGCCAGCAGCTCCTCAACGGGGGTTGAGTATTTT. This translates into CASSSSTGVEYF.

This clonotype appeared once. This chain uses TRBV20-1 with TRBJ1-2; TRBD1 aligns across 12 bases. The CDR3 contains 17 residues. Per germline, CDR1 DFQATT and CDR2 SNEGSKA (reference sequence). Trimming at V came to 2 bases and at J to 1 base, leaving 8 bases not matched to a gene. CDR3 DNA sequence: TGCAGTGCTAGATCCCGGGACAGGGGGCTGAATAACTATGGCTACACCTTC. This codes for CSARSRDRGLNNYGYTF.

This clonotype was detected a few times. The chain recombines TRBV6-2 or TRBV6-3 with TRBJ1-5; unclear D gene. The CDR3 covers 13 residues. CDR1 and CDR2 from the germline V gene are MNHEY and SVGEGT. Trimming took off 2 bases at V and 9 bases at J, with 11 bases between the two ends. The CDR3 is CASSYRAMGPQHF. Here the CDR3 DNA reads TGTGCCAGCAGTTACAGGGCTATGGGGCCCCAGCATTTT.

This clonotype has only a few counts. J is TRBJ1-2 and V is TRBV7-2; TRBD1 is a possible D gene (6 bases). Trimming pared 3 bases from V and 6 bases from J, leaving 14 bases between. The germline V gene encodes CDR1 SGHTA and CDR2 FQGNSA. CDR3 length: 14 amino acids. The CDR3 bases are TGTGCCAGCAGCTTGCAGGGGTCGCTGGATGGCTACACCTTC. Translation: CASSLQGSLDGYTF.

This clonotype turned up a few times. CDR3 amino acids: CASGIGSPNTEAFF. The CDR3 bases are TGTGCCAGCGGGATCGGGAGTCCGAACACTGAAGCTTTCTTT. The V call is TRBV7-3, the J call TRBJ1-1; D unclear. Trimming removed 8 bases at V and 1 base at J, with 14 bases between. Germline lookup yields CDR1 SGHTA and CDR2 FQGTGA. The CDR3 runs to 14 residues.

This clonotype has more than one count but fewer than ten. The chain joins TRBV25-1 to TRBJ1-2; tentatively, D is TRBD1 (6 bases). This CDR3 contains 12 residues. The germline CDR1 and CDR2 sequences are MGHDK and SYGVNS. The V end was cut by 4 bases, the J end by 8 bases, with 11 bases between. The CDR3, as DNA: TGTGCCAGCAGTGCTCCGACAGGAGGCTACACCTTC. Translated: CASSAPTGGYTF.

This clonotype was counted between two and nine times. This chain connects TRBV2 to TRBJ2-3; no reliable D call. V lost 2 bases and J 4 bases, leaving 4 bases between the germline ends. CDR1 SNHLY and CDR2 FYNNEI come from the germline V gene. This CDR3 is built from 12 residues. The CDR3 protein is CASSELADTQYF. The CDR3 coding sequence is TGTGCCAGCAGTGAACTAGCAGATACGCAGTATTTT.

The chain employs TRBV4-2 and TRBJ2-1; D tentatively fits TRBD1 or TRBD2 (5 bases each). CDR1 LGHNA and CDR2 YNFKEQ come from the germline V gene. The CDR3 runs 13 residues. Trimming shortened V by 4 bases and J by 7 bases, and 11 bases separated the two germline ends. CDR3 loop: CASSLGRKNEQFF. The CDR3 nucleotides are TGTGCCAGCAGCCTGGGACGGAAGAATGAGCAGTTCTTC.

This clonotype was observed many times. This chain connects TRBV5-4 to TRBJ2-2, with D perhaps matching TRBD1 or TRBD2 (5 bases each). This CDR3 has 13 amino acids. The ends were cut back, 4 bases at V and 7 bases at J, with 11 bases in the middle. CDR1 and CDR2 from the germline V gene are SGHNT and YYREEE (reference sequence). The CDR3: CASSRDRGGELFF. The CDR3 nucleotides read TGTGCCAGCAGCCGGGACCGAGGCGGGGAGCTGTTTTTT.

The chain has TRBV20-1 and TRBJ1-5; 10 nucleotides line up with TRBD1. Germline values: CDR1 DFQATT, CDR2 SNEGSKA (reference sequence). The ends lost 1 base at V and 2 bases at J; junction bases unmatched: 5. The CDR3 is made up of 16 amino acids. The CDR3 sequence is CSARGAGTGGNQPQHF. CDR3 in DNA: TGCAGTGCTAGAGGGGCGGGGACAGGGGGCAATCAGCCCCAGCATTTT.

The V gene is TRBV7-2, the J gene TRBJ2-1; TRBD1 matches at 10 bases. Germline CDR1 is SGHTA and CDR2 is FQGNSA. V shed 5 bases, J shed 5 bases, and the junction held 18 bases outside the gene matches. The CDR3 runs to 19 residues. CDR3 sequence (DNA): TGTGCCAGCAGCCGTAGGGCCACGATTGGGACAGGGGTAAACAATGAGCAGTTCTTC. Translation: CASSRRATIGTGVNNEQFF.

In this sample, this clonotype turned up a few times. The chain recombines TRBV3-1 with TRBJ1-3; D gene unclear. V lost 3 bases, J lost 4 bases, and 16 bases lay in between. The germline gives CDR1 LGHDT, CDR2 YNNKEL (reference sequence). The CDR3 runs to 16 residues. The CDR3 DNA sequence: TGTGCCAGCAGCCATTCCGGCGGGTCCTTCGGAAACACCATATATTTT. This codes for CASSHSGGSFGNTIYF.

This chain joins TRBV10-3 and TRBJ1-1; D may be TRBD1 (6 bases). This CDR3 has 14 residues. Trimming took off 7 bases at V and 3 bases at J, with 15 bases between the two ends. Germline CDR1 reads ENHRY; CDR2 reads SYGVKD. CDR3 residues: CAITPGPGDTEAFF. In DNA form, the CDR3 reads TGTGCCATCACCCCAGGACCAGGGGACACTGAAGCTTTCTTT.

The chain is built from TRBV5-1 and TRBJ2-3; 8 nucleotides align to TRBD2. This CDR3 is 16 amino acids long. With 0 bases clipped from V and 1 base from J, the junction kept 4 bases outside the gene matches. CDR1 and CDR2 (germline): SGHRS, YFSETQ. CDR3 DNA: TGCGCCAGCAGCTTGGTGGCAGCGGGGGGCACAGATACGCAGTATTTT. Translation: CASSLVAAGGTDTQYF.

This clonotype appeared a few times. V and J are TRBV6-5 and TRBJ1-1; 7 positions match TRBD1. J gave up 0 bases and V 7 bases, and 14 bases lay outside the gene matches. Looked up from germline, CDR1 is MNHEY and CDR2 is SVGAGI. The CDR3 covers 17 residues. CDR3 sequence reads: CASISIGGGGVNTEAFF. The CDR3 coding sequence is TGTGCCAGCATCAGTATAGGGGGCGGAGGGGTGAACACTGAAGCTTTCTTT.

This clonotype has only a few counts. The chain links TRBV4-1 to TRBJ1-2; D not resolved. The CDR3 extends over 14 amino acids. Germline V gives CDR1 MGHRA, CDR2 YSYEKL. V was pared by 3 bases and J by 6 bases, with 14 bases between. Here the CDR3 DNA reads TGCGCCAGCAGCCACAGCCTCCCGAGGAATGGCTACACCTTC. Its protein product is CASSHSLPRNGYTF.

This clonotype has at least ten counts. The rearrangement links TRBV20-1 to TRBJ2-3; TRBD1 agrees at 7 bases. The V gene's germline CDR1 is DFQATT and CDR2 SNEGSKA (reference sequence). The V and J ends lost 6 bases and 4 bases, in that order; junction bases with no gene match: 4. The CDR3 totals 12 residues. The CDR3 DNA reads as TGCAGTGCACCGACAGGGTCAGATACGCAGTATTTT. Amino acid sequence: CSAPTGSDTQYF.

A note on this clonotype: An end of the junction does not agree with germline; a read error may underlie this. J is TRBJ1-1 and V is TRBV7-2, with D hard to call. The CDR3 has 13 amino acids. Germline V gene data show CDR1 as SGHTA and CDR2 as FQGNSA. CDR3 bases: TGTGCCAGCAGCTTAGTCTATGGCCAGCTTGCTGTCTTT. Translated, it gives CASSLVYGQLAVF.

The CDR3 loop is CASSGPGLETQYF. CDR3 sequence (DNA): TGTGCCAGCAGCGGACCGGGACTGGAGACCCAGTACTTC. This sequence joins TRBV7-9 and TRBJ2-5, with D maybe TRBD2 (6 bases). V was pared by 5 bases and J by 5 bases, with 12 bases between. This CDR3 has 13 amino acids. In germline, CDR1 is SEHNR, CDR2 FQNEAQ (reference sequence).